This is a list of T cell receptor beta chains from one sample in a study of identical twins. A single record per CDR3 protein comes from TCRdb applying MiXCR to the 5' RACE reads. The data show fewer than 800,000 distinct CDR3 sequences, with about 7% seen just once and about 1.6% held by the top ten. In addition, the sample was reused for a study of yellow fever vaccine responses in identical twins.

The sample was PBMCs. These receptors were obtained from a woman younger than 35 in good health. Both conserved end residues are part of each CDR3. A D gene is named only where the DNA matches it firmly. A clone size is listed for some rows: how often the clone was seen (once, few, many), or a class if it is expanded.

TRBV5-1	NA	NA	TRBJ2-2	CASSSNTGKGTGELFF	TGCGCCAGCAGCTCGAACACCGGGAAAGGTACCGGGGAGCTGTTTTTT
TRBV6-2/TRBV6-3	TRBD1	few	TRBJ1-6	CASGQAYSPLHF	TGTGCCAGCGGACAGGCTTATTCACCCCTCCACTTT
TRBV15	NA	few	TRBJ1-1	CATSRDREVRMNTEAFF	TGTGCCACCAGCAGAGATCGTGAAGTGAGGATGAACACTGAAGCTTTCTTT
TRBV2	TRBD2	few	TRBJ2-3	CASRPPGLAGGTDTQYF	TGTGCCAGCAGACCACCGGGACTAGCGGGGGGCACAGATACGCAGTATTTT
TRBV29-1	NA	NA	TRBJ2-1	CSVDGVGGRASSYNEQFF	TGCAGCGTTGACGGAGTGGGCGGGCGGGCGAGCTCCTACAATGAGCAGTTCTTC
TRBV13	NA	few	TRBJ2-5	CASSPPGGSNIETQYF	TGTGCCAGCAGCCCCCCAGGCGGATCGAACATAGAGACCCAGTACTTC
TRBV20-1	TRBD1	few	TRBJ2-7	CSAIPPGQGAMEQYF	TGCAGTGCTATACCACCGGGACAGGGGGCGATGGAGCAGTACTTC
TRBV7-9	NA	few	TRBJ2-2	CASSLKSTGELFF	TGTGCCAGCAGCTTAAAATCCACCGGGGAGCTGTTTTTT
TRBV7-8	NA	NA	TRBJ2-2	CASSSTPPGTGELFF	TGTGCCAGCAGCTCCACGCCCCCTGGCACCGGGGAGCTGTTTTTT
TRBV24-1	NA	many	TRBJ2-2	CATSETTGIATGELFF	TGTGCCACCAGTGAGACAACAGGGATAGCCACCGGGGAGCTGTTTTTT
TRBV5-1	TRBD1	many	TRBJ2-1	CASTMDGTDNNEQFF	TGCGCCAGCACGATGGATGGGACAGATAACAATGAGCAGTTCTTC
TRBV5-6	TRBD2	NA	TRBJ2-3	CASSLRTSPAGDTQYF	TGTGCCAGCAGCTTGCGGACTAGCCCAGCAGGAGATACGCAGTATTTT
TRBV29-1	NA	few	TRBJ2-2	CSVGGRAGELFF	TGCAGCGTTGGAGGGCGCGCCGGGGAGCTGTTTTTT
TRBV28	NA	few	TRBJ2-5	CASMDFGSVRSPQETQYF	TGTGCCAGCATGGACTTTGGGAGTGTCAGGTCCCCGCAAGAGACCCAGTACTTC
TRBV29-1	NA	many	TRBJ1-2	CSAQLQGGGYTF	TGCAGCGCCCAACTACAGGGTGGGGGCTACACCTTC
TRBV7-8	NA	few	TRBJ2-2	CASSHRAFTNPGELFF	TGTGCCAGCAGTCACAGGGCCTTCACCAACCCCGGGGAGCTGTTTTTT
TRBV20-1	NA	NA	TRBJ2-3	CSASMQGDTQYF	TGCAGTGCTAGTATGCAGGGAGATACGCAGTATTTT
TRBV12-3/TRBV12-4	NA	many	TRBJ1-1	CASRAPRANTEAFF	TGTGCCAGCAGGGCCCCCAGGGCCAACACTGAAGCTTTCTTT
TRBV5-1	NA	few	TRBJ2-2	CASSQSRDPHRSRVTGELFF	TGCGCCAGCAGCCAATCGCGGGACCCTCATCGATCCCGAGTCACCGGGGAGCTGTTTTTT
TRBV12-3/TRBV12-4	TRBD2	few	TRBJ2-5	CASKTSAEFEVQYF	TGTGCCAGCAAGACTAGCGCGGAGTTCGAGGTCCAGTACTTC
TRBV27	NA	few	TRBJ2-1	CASRYSYNEQFF	TGTGCCAGTCGTTACTCCTACAATGAGCAGTTCTTC
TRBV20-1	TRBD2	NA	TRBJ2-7	CSATLAGGPGEQYF	TGCAGTGCGACCCTAGCGGGAGGGCCGGGCGAGCAGTACTTC
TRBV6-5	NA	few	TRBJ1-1	CASSYGARYTEAFF	TGTGCCAGCAGTTACGGAGCACGCTACACTGAAGCTTTCTTT
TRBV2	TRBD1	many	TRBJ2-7	CASKNDRGTFEQYF	TGTGCCAGCAAAAACGACAGGGGTACGTTCGAGCAGTACTTC
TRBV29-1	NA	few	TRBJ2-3	CSVEGATDTQYF	TGCAGCGTTGAAGGGGCCACAGATACGCAGTATTTT
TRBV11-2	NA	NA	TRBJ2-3	CASKTSTNTDTQYF	TGTGCCAGCAAGACATCGACTAACACAGATACGCAGTATTTT
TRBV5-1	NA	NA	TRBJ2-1	CASSLARESYNEQFF	TGCGCCAGCAGCTTGGCCAGGGAGAGTTACAATGAGCAGTTCTTC
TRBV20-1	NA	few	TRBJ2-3	CSGLGGTAEADTQYF	TGCAGCGGGCTTGGGGGGACCGCCGAGGCAGATACGCAGTATTTT
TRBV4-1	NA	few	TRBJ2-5	CASSQVQGIQETQYF	TGCGCCAGCAGCCAAGTGCAGGGAATCCAAGAGACCCAGTACTTC
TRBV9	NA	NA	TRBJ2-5	CASSVPLVRGGQETQYF	TGTGCCAGCAGCGTCCCTTTAGTCAGAGGTGGGCAAGAGACCCAGTACTTC
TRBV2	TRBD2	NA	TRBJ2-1	CAICPSEGLAGGHNEQFF	TGTGCCATCTGTCCCTCTGAAGGACTAGCGGGGGGACACAATGAGCAGTTCTTC
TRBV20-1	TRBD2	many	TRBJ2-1	CSARVAGGPGSYNEQFF	TGCAGTGCTAGAGTAGCGGGAGGGCCGGGCTCCTACAATGAGCAGTTCTTC
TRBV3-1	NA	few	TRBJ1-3	CASSQGANSGNTIYF	TGTGCCAGCAGCCAAGGGGCCAACTCTGGAAACACCATATATTTT
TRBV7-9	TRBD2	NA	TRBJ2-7	CASSFLAEAISYEQYF	TGTGCCAGCAGCTTTCTAGCGGAAGCGATCTCCTACGAGCAGTACTTC
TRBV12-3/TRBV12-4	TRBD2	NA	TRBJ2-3	CASSLSGGRADTQYF	TGTGCCAGCAGCTTATCGGGCGGGAGGGCAGATACGCAGTATTTT
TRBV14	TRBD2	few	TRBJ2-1	CASSQILAGKGEQFF	TGTGCCAGCAGCCAAATTCTAGCGGGGAAGGGGGAGCAGTTCTTC
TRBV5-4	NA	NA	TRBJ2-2	CASSLEGRGPTLRRRNTGELFF	TGTGCCAGCAGCCTGGAAGGCCGGGGACCTACGTTACGGAGGCGGAACACCGGGGAGCTGTTTTTT
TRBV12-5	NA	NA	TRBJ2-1	CASGLVGVIDEQFF	TGTGCTAGTGGTTTGGTGGGCGTCATCGATGAGCAGTTCTTC
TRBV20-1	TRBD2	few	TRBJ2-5	CSASGRATQETQYF	TGCAGTGCTAGCGGGAGGGCGACCCAGGAGACCCAGTACTTC
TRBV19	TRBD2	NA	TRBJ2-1	CASSIGGAGGYYEQFF	TGTGCCAGTAGTATCGGAGGAGCGGGAGGATACTATGAGCAGTTCTTC
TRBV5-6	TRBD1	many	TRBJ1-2	CASSLEQGHYGYTF	TGTGCCAGCAGCTTGGAACAGGGGCACTATGGCTACACCTTC
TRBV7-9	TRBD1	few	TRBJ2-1	CASSSTTGVGYNEQFF	TGTGCCAGCAGCTCCACGACAGGGGTGGGGTACAATGAGCAGTTCTTC
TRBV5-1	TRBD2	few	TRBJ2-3	CASSPTLAGGSTDTQYF	TGCGCCAGCAGCCCAACCTTAGCGGGGGGAAGCACAGATACGCAGTATTTT
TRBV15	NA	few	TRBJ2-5	CATSRDPIAAGQETQYF	TGTGCCACCAGCAGAGATCCTATAGCGGCGGGGCAAGAGACCCAGTACTTC
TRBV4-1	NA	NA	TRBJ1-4	CASSQAGPGRENEKLFF	TGCGCCAGCAGCCAAGCGGGGCCTGGTCGGGAAAATGAAAAACTGTTTTTT
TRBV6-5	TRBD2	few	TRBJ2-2	CASSYERGGAPGELFF	TGTGCCAGCAGTTACGAGCGGGGGGGGGCACCCGGGGAGCTGTTTTTT
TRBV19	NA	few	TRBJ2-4	CACDSGYIQYF	TGTGCCTGCGACTCGGGATACATTCAGTACTTC
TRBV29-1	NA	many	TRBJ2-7	CSTVHEQYF	TGCAGCACGGTCCACGAGCAGTACTTC
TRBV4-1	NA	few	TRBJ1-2	CASSQADRNYGYTF	TGCGCCAGCAGCCAAGCCGACAGGAACTATGGCTACACCTTC
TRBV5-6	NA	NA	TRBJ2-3	CASSPGLGRNTDTQYF	TGTGCCAGCAGCCCAGGGCTAGGGAGGAACACAGATACGCAGTATTTT
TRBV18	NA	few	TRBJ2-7	CASSAEQGVGEQYF	TGTGCCAGCTCAGCGGAACAGGGCGTGGGCGAGCAGTACTTC
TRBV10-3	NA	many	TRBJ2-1	CAIRAVAYNEQFF	TGTGCCATCAGGGCCGTTGCCTACAATGAGCAGTTCTTC
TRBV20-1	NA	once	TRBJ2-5	CSELGHQETQYF	TGCAGTGAGCTCGGACACCAAGAGACCCAGTACTTC
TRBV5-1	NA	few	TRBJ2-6	CASSLVQTLSGANVLTF	TGCGCCAGCAGCTTGGTACAGACCCTCTCTGGGGCCAACGTCCTGACTTTC
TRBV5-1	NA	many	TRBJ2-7	CASSLEPVPSYEQYF	TGCGCCAGCAGCTTGGAACCGGTTCCCTCCTACGAGCAGTACTTC
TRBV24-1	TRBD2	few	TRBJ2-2	CATSDFASGKPGELFF	TGTGCCACCAGTGATTTCGCTAGCGGGAAACCCGGGGAGCTGTTTTTT
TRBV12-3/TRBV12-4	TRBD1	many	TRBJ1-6	CASRGQGYNSPLHF	TGTGCCAGCAGGGGACAGGGTTATAATTCACCCCTCCACTTT
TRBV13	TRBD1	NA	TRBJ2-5	CASSLEGTGEETQYF	TGTGCCAGCAGCTTAGAGGGGACAGGGGAAGAGACCCAGTACTTC
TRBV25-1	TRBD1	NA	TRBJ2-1	CASTPGDRAGGEQFF	TGTGCCAGCACCCCTGGGGACAGGGCGGGTGGTGAGCAGTTCTTC